Shown below are 17 T cell receptor beta chains from a single sample sequenced in a study of blood T cell repertoires in COVID-19. Generated by immunoSEQ multiplex PCR, the TCRdb table keeps only in-frame clones and is missing some. The sample carries roughly 280,000 clones, around 84% recorded once. Sequenced sample: peripheral blood. The receptor set was obtained from a woman aged 60-75 years with COVID-19, enrolled during active disease.

CDR3 sequence: CASSSVAGAYEQYF. DNA of the CDR3: TGTGCCAGCAGCTCGGTAGCGGGGGCCTACGAGCAGTACTTC. V gene TRBV5-5 combines with J gene TRBJ2-7; 9 bases map to TRBD2. The V gene end was trimmed by 3 bases and the J gene end by 2 bases; junction bases not matched to a gene: 3. The germline CDR1 and CDR2 sequences are SGHKS and YYEKEE (reference sequence). The CDR3 runs 14 residues.

This chain joins TRBV27 and TRBJ2-7; 9 nucleotides agree with TRBD2. CDR3 size: 17 residues. The germline gives CDR1 MNHEY, CDR2 SMNVEV (reference sequence). Trimming removed 4 bases from V and 2 bases from J; junction bases left unmatched: 12. CDR3 sequence reads: CASSSRPTSGPPYEQYF. The CDR3 DNA reads TGTGCCAGCAGTTCCCGCCCGACTAGCGGCCCTCCCTACGAGCAGTACTTC.

The rearrangement uses TRBV12-3 or TRBV12-4 and TRBJ1-1; no firm D call. Between the trimmed V and J ends, which lost 2 bases and 0 bases, there was a span of 4 bases. CDR3 length equals 13 residues. CDR3: CASSLTVNTEAFF. In DNA, the CDR3 is TGTGCCAGCAGTTTAACAGTGAACACTGAAGCTTTCTTT.

The rearrangement uses TRBV5-1 and TRBJ1-1, with D possibly being TRBD1 (5 bases). Germline CDR1 and CDR2: SGHRS and YFSETQ. Trimming took 4 bases from V and 1 from J, leaving 14 bases between them. This CDR3 is 15 amino acids long. CDR3: CASSLEGHPNTEAFF. CDR3 bases: TGCGCCAGCAGCCTGGAAGGACACCCGAACACTGAAGCTTTCTTT.

Regarding this clone: Within the sample, other DNA sequences also encode this same CDR3. The V gene is TRBV6-4, the J gene TRBJ2-2; D is unresolved. Germline-derived CDR1 and CDR2 are MRHNA and SNTAGT. The CDR3 contains 13 residues. Deletions cut 4 bases from V and 5 bases from J, with 8 bases between. CDR3 bases: TGTGCCAGCAGTGGACAACCGACCGGGGAGCTGTTTTTT. Translation: CASSGQPTGELFF.

The chain is built from TRBV5-1 and TRBJ2-5, with 12 bases aligning to TRBD2. This CDR3 spans 15 amino acids. CDR1 is SGHRS, CDR2 YFSETQ, per germline. The V and J ends lost 6 bases and 4 bases, in that order; junction bases with no gene match: 7. The CDR3 reads CASTSGRGQVETQYF. The CDR3 bases are TGCGCCAGCACTAGCGGGAGGGGCCAGGTAGAGACCCAGTACTTC.

V usage is TRBV28 and J usage is TRBJ2-5, with D maybe TRBD2 (6 bases). The CDR3 is 14 amino acids. Germline V gives CDR1 MDHEN, CDR2 SYDVKM. Trimming pared 3 bases from V and 2 bases from J, leaving 10 bases between. The CDR3 spells CASSFGGVQETQYF. The CDR3 DNA is TGTGCCAGCAGTTTTGGCGGGGTTCAAGAGACCCAGTACTTC.

This clone was seen once. CDR3 loop: CASRPLGQPRDGYTF. The CDR3 DNA sequence: TGTGCCAGCCGCCCCCTGGGACAACCCCGGGATGGCTACACCTTC. The chain has TRBV28 and TRBJ1-2, with TRBD1 as a possible D gene (6 bases). Germline values: CDR1 MDHEN, CDR2 SYDVKM. CDR3 length: 15 amino acids. The ends were cut back, 8 bases at V and 6 bases at J, with 22 bases in the middle.

V gene TRBV27 combines with J gene TRBJ1-5; D not certain. CDR1 and CDR2 from the germline V gene are MNHEY and SMNVEV (reference sequence). Trimming removed 2 bases at V and 1 base at J, with 21 bases between. This CDR3 region has 19 residues. The CDR3, as DNA: TGTGCCAGCAGTTTAATGTCGATGTCGGGTGGAAGGAGCAATCAGCCCCAGCATTTT. It yields the protein CASSLMSMSGGRSNQPQHF.

The chain's CDR3 is CASSNHKNIQYF. In nucleotides, the CDR3 is TGTGCCAGCAGCAATCATAAAAACATTCAGTACTTC. The V and J genes are TRBV11-3 and TRBJ2-4; D uncertain. Per the germline V gene, CDR1 is SGHNT and CDR2 is YENEEA. The ends were cut back, 5 bases at V and 4 bases at J, with 6 bases in the middle. CDR3 length equals 12 residues.

This clone was seen a single time. The chain combines TRBV4-3 with TRBJ1-3; 7 nucleotides line up with TRBD1. Trimming at V came to 2 bases and at J to 1 base, leaving 2 bases not matched to a gene. The germline gives CDR1 LGHNA, CDR2 YSLEER. The CDR3 spans 15 residues. CDR3 in DNA: TGCGCCAGCAGCCAACAGGGGGAATCTGGAAACACCATATATTTT. It encodes CASSQQGESGNTIYF.

The gene calls are TRBV5-6 and TRBJ2-5; 8 nucleotides agree with TRBD1. In germline, CDR1 is SGHDT, CDR2 YYEEEE. There are 13 residues in the CDR3. Unmatched junction bases numbered 0, after V lost 3 bases and J lost 2 bases. As DNA, the CDR3 is TGTGCCAGCAGCTACAGGGGGCAAGAGACCCAGTACTTC. It is translated as CASSYRGQETQYF.

J is TRBJ2-4 and V is TRBV3-1 (or the pseudogene TRBV3-2), with D possibly being TRBD2 (5 bases). The CDR3 is 15 amino acids. The germline gives CDR1 LGHDT, CDR2 YNNKEL (reference sequence). V was pared by 4 bases and J by 0 bases, with 10 bases between. Here the CDR3 reads CASSPGGGAKNIQYF. In DNA form, the CDR3 reads TGTGCCAGCAGCCCCGGAGGAGGAGCCAAAAACATTCAGTACTTC.

This chain uses TRBV5-4 with TRBJ1-2, with 9 bases matching TRBD1. Losses at the gene ends were 2 bases for V and 3 bases for J; bases not matched to a gene: 2. The CDR3 runs to 14 residues. Per germline, CDR1 SGHNT and CDR2 YYREEE (reference sequence). CDR3 bases: TGTGCCAGCAGCTTACAGGGGGCCGACTATGGCTACACCTTC. This translates into CASSLQGADYGYTF.

The J gene is TRBJ2-7, the V gene TRBV3-1 (or the pseudogene TRBV3-2); 15 nucleotides align to TRBD2. Germline V gene data show CDR1 as LGHDT and CDR2 as YNNKEL (reference sequence). This CDR3 has 15 residues. J gave up 8 bases and V 5 bases, and 7 bases lay outside the gene matches. CDR3 amino acids: CASSRGLAGGPKQYF. The CDR3 DNA reads as TGTGCCAGCAGCAGAGGACTAGCGGGAGGGCCAAAGCAGTACTTC.

The CDR3 bases are TGTGCCAGCAGCTCAGAGGGGACAAGCAATCAGCCCCAGCATTTT. The encoded protein is CASSSEGTSNQPQHF. The chain links TRBV11-2 to TRBJ1-5; D may be TRBD1 (6 bases). Trimming left V 4 bases short and J 1 base short, with 11 bases between. The CDR3 runs 15 residues. The germline V gene has CDR1 SGHAT and CDR2 FQNNGV.

CDR3 bases: TGTGCCTGGAGTGTTCCGACAGCGATCACGAATAGCAATCAGCCCCAGCATTTT. Protein sequence: CAWSVPTAITNSNQPQHF. The gene calls are TRBV30 and TRBJ1-5, with D maybe TRBD1 (5 bases). The germline CDR1 and CDR2 sequences are GTSNPN and SVGIG (reference sequence). This CDR3 region has 18 residues. Trimming removed 0 bases at V and 0 bases at J, with 18 bases between.